These T cell receptor beta chains were read from a single sample in a study of PD-L1 blockade in urothelial cancer. Method: immunoSEQ multiplex PCR; TCRdb's copy keeps in-frame clones and lacks some. Of approximately 44,000 clones in the sample, roughly nine tenths were seen once. Specimen: PBMCs, collected around atezolizumab (anti-PD-L1) treatment. These TCRs come from a man aged 65 to 79 with urothelial cancer. CDR3s leave out the opening cysteine and the closing phenylalanine or tryptophan.

v_call: TRBV5-6
cdr3_aa: ASSRLAGETYEQY

v_call: TRBV2
cdr3_aa: ATKKGGGSGELF

v_call: TRBV10-2
cdr3_aa: ASSESRGGRKGSTDTQY

v_call: TRBV5-8
cdr3_aa: ASSQGQDSGELF

v_call: TRBV6-5
cdr3_aa: ASSYGVGVMNTEAF

v_call: TRBV7-9
cdr3_aa: ASSLVPSYAQY

v_call: TRBV5-6
cdr3_aa: ASSFGVVGLAKNIQY

v_call: TRBV19
cdr3_aa: ASSITGWAETQY

v_call: TRBV18
cdr3_aa: ASSRTGTSGRPLSYEQY

v_call: TRBV28
cdr3_aa: ASSFASQPQH

v_call: TRBV10-3
cdr3_aa: AISDGDRRQETQY

v_call: TRBV10-1
cdr3_aa: ASSSYEQY

v_call: TRBV6-1
cdr3_aa: ASSGGQGGTEAF

v_call: TRBV9
cdr3_aa: FWTSGRPSGGTQY

v_call: TRBV7-3
cdr3_aa: ASSLPGAVKNTEAF

v_call: TRBV11-2
cdr3_aa: ASSRLAGGLVVFREQF

v_call: TRBV6-1
cdr3_aa: ASSQGFNQPQH

v_call: TRBV28
cdr3_aa: ASMLAGGATGELF

v_call: TRBV19
cdr3_aa: ASSIRQGANEKLF

v_call: TRBV7-9
cdr3_aa: ASSLGGRGNIQY

v_call: TRBV7-2
cdr3_aa: ASSPSTRLAGGADTQY

v_call: TRBV7-8
cdr3_aa: ASSAGLAGGTDTQY

v_call: TRBV6-1
cdr3_aa: ASSERAPGVRGANVLT

v_call: TRBV7-9
cdr3_aa: ASSLVGGSKATEAF

v_call: TRBV2
cdr3_aa: ASSEGTGGNGYGYT

v_call: TRBV28
cdr3_aa: ASSSPMANTEAF

v_call: TRBV19
cdr3_aa: ASSIRGKSNGMNTEAF

v_call: TRBV4-2
cdr3_aa: AAGQGDQPQH

v_call: TRBV10-3
cdr3_aa: AISVGTGNTEAF

v_call: TRBV16
cdr3_aa: ASSQSAGSYEQY

v_call: TRBV5-1
cdr3_aa: ASSLGSNTDTQY

v_call: TRBV19
cdr3_aa: ASSRQVHGYT

v_call: TRBV7-9
cdr3_aa: ASSYGGGSTEAF

v_call: TRBV5-4
cdr3_aa: ASSPGGVYGYT

v_call: TRBV9
cdr3_aa: ASSAGRSGETQY

v_call: TRBV28
cdr3_aa: ASIQGGTVYEQY

v_call: TRBV25-1
cdr3_aa: ASRNSGGGPQETQY

v_call: TRBV13
cdr3_aa: ASSTVDEDGYT

v_call: TRBV4-1
cdr3_aa: ASSQYPPIERDYNEQF

v_call: TRBV11-2
cdr3_aa: ASRRSSVGREGGELF

v_call: TRBV30
cdr3_aa: AWRRTGTGNEKLF

v_call: TRBV5-6
cdr3_aa: ASSLPMDRATNEKLF

v_call: TRBV29-1
cdr3_aa: SVDARQGLFNEQF

v_call: TRBV19
cdr3_aa: ASSMSRGNTDTQY

v_call: TRBV5-1
cdr3_aa: ASSWDETGSYEQY

v_call: TRBV5-1
cdr3_aa: ASSLTTSGIGEQY

v_call: TRBV6-5
cdr3_aa: ASKQANTEAF

v_call: TRBV28
cdr3_aa: ASSFRDRNTIY

v_call: TRBV7-6
cdr3_aa: ASSLGAGGNTYEQY

v_call: TRBV13
cdr3_aa: ASSATRKETQY

v_call: TRBV18
cdr3_aa: ASSPYGETQY

v_call: TRBV27
cdr3_aa: ASRNTGTVYEQY

v_call: TRBV7-3
cdr3_aa: ASSLVAGDEQY

v_call: TRBV14
cdr3_aa: ASSRTPGFEDTQY

v_call: TRBV9
cdr3_aa: ASSAGQGSYGYT

v_call: TRBV5-4
cdr3_aa: ASSARPVGAANTGELF

v_call: TRBV19
cdr3_aa: ATSGLAANTGELF

v_call: TRBV2
cdr3_aa: ASSKKRSGHYEQY

v_call: TRBV2
cdr3_aa: ASSETGETYEQY

v_call: TRBV2
cdr3_aa: ASSETLMGVTDTQY